The next 8 T cell receptor beta chains were all read from a single sample in a study of T-cell memory formation after mild COVID-19. TCRdb fed the 5' RACE reads into MiXCR, producing one record per CDR3 protein. Counted here are roughly 370,000 distinct CDR3 sequences, 16% occurring once; the ten biggest clones make up roughly 21%. Sequencing input: PBMCs or a T cell subset sorted from them (not recorded which). The receptors stem from a man between 18 and 29 years old who had mild COVID-19 (a few samples of this study predate the infection). Cell type and time point are not known.

This clonotype was seen more than once but under ten times. This chain uses TRBV7-2 with TRBJ2-1, with TRBD1 identical over 7 bases. Germline-derived CDR1 and CDR2 are SGHTA and FQGNSA. J lost 9 bases, V lost 2 bases, and 7 bases had no gene match. The CDR3 is 14 amino acids. In DNA form, the CDR3 reads TGTGCCAGCAGCTTACCGACAGGGTACGGTGAGCAGTTCTTC. It is translated as CASSLPTGYGEQFF.

This clonotype was counted a single time. J is TRBJ1-5 and V is TRBV4-2; TRBD1 might be the D (5 bases). The V gene's germline CDR1 is LGHNA and CDR2 YNFKEQ. The V gene lost 0 bases and the J gene lost 10 bases, with 16 bases spanning the gap. The CDR3 is 15 residues long. CDR3 DNA: TGTGCCAGCAGCCAAGATTCGGGCTCAGGGTCACCCCAGCATTTT. This codes for CASSQDSGSGSPQHF.

This clonotype came up many times. J is TRBJ1-6 and V is TRBV3-1; possibly TRBD1 for D (5 bases). Germline assignment: CDR1 LGHDT and CDR2 YNNKEL (reference sequence). There are 17 residues in the CDR3. The ends were cut back, 4 bases at V and 7 bases at J, with 20 bases in the middle. In DNA, the CDR3 is TGTGCCAGCAGCCTTAGCCCCCCCCCGGGGCAAAATTCACCCCTCCACTTT. It codes for CASSLSPPPGQNSPLHF.

This clonotype was recorded a few times. V gene TRBV28 combines with J gene TRBJ2-2, with D perhaps matching TRBD1 (6 bases). The length of the CDR3 is 18 residues. Germline lookup yields CDR1 MDHEN and CDR2 SYDVKM. The germline V and J ends were trimmed by 4 bases and 2 bases, with 20 bases remaining between them. The chain's CDR3 is CASSSSGTSLRNTGELFF. The CDR3, as DNA: TGTGCCAGCAGTTCATCTGGGACAAGCCTACGTAACACCGGGGAGCTGTTTTTT.

This clonotype was counted between two and nine times. This chain connects TRBV5-1 to TRBJ2-2, with 7 bases that match TRBD2. The germline V gene has CDR1 SGHRS and CDR2 YFSETQ. V lost 5 bases and J lost 5; bases outside the gene matches: 6. This CDR3 comprises 14 residues. The chain's CDR3 is CASRGRGDTGELFF. The CDR3 coding sequence is TGCGCCAGCAGAGGGAGGGGCGATACCGGGGAGCTGTTTTTT.

In this sample, this clonotype turned up a few times. This sequence joins TRBV10-3 and TRBJ2-2; 7 nucleotides line up with TRBD2. Losses at the gene ends were 6 bases for V and 0 bases for J; bases not matched to a gene: 7. Germline lookup yields CDR1 ENHRY and CDR2 SYGVKD. There are 16 residues in the CDR3. The CDR3 nucleotides read TGTGCCATCAGGCCCCGCGGGGGTCCGAACACCGGGGAGCTGTTTTTT. Its translation: CAIRPRGGPNTGELFF.

The chain employs TRBV11-2 and TRBJ2-1, with TRBD2 matching over 13 bases. With 6 bases clipped from V and 8 bases from J, the junction kept 7 bases outside the gene matches. CDR3 length equals 15 residues. CDR1 and CDR2 (germline): SGHAT, FQNNGV. CDR3 DNA: TGTGCCAGCAGACTAGCGGGGGGGCTTTCCCATGAGCAGTTCTTC. Amino acids: CASRLAGGLSHEQFF. Supplemented by reference TRBV11-2 and TRBJ2-1, the full variable domain reads EAGVAQSPRYKIIEKRQSVAFWCNPISGHATLYWYQQILGQGPKLLIQFQNNGVVDDSQLPKDRFSAERLKGVDSTLKIQPAKLEDSAVYLCASRLAGGLSHEQFFGPGTRLTVL.

V usage is TRBV6-1 and J usage is TRBJ1-1; weak D call: TRBD1 (5 bases). CDR3 length: 16 residues. Deletions cut 2 bases from V and 7 bases from J, with 20 bases between. Germline V gene sequence: CDR1 MNHNS, CDR2 SASEGT. The CDR3 sequence is CASSEWGNGAAIEAFF. Here the CDR3 DNA reads TGTGCCAGCAGTGAATGGGGCAACGGGGCGGCAATTGAAGCTTTCTTT.